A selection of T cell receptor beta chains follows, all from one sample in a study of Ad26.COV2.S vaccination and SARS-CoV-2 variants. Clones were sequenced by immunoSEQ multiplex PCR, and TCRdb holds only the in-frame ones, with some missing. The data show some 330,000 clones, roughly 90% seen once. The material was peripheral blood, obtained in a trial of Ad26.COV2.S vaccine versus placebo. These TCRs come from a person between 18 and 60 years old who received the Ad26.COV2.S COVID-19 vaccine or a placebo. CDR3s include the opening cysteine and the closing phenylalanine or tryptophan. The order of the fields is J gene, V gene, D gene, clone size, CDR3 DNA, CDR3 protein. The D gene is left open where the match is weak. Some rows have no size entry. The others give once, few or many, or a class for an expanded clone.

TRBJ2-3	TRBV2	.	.	TGTGCCAGCACTCTTTCGAGAGAAACAGATACGCAGTATTTT	CASTLSRETDTQYF
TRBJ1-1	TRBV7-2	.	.	TGTGCCAGCAGCTTTCTTGGACAAAACACTGAAGCTTTCTTT	CASSFLGQNTEAFF
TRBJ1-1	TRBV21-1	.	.	TGTGCCAGCAGCTTTCCAACTGAAGGAGAAGCTTTCTTT	CASSFPTEGEAFF
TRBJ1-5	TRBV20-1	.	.	TGCAGTGCTAGTCGGCCCCTCGGGAATCAGCCCCAGCATTTT	CSASRPLGNQPQHF
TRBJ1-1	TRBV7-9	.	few	TGTGCCAGCAGCTTTGAGGACAGCTTGGTGGCTTTCTTT	CASSFEDSLVAFF
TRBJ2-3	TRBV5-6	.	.	TGTGCCAGCAGCTTGGCCGGGGAAGCGGATACGCAGTATTTT	CASSLAGEADTQYF
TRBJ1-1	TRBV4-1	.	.	TGCGCCAGCAGCCAAGTCACAGCTGAAACACTGAACACTGAAGCTTTCTTT	CASSQVTAETLNTEAFF
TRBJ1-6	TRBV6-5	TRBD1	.	TGTGCCAGCAGTCCCGGGGGACAGGGCACTACACCCCTCCACTTT	CASSPGGQGTTPLHF
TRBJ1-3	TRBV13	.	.	TGTGCCAGCAGCCCAAGGATTACTGGAAACACCATATATTTT	CASSPRITGNTIYF
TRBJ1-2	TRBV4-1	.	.	TGCGCCAGCAGCCAATTCAAAACCCGTGGGGAGTCCGACTATGGCTACACCTTC	CASSQFKTRGESDYGYTF
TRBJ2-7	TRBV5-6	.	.	TGTGCCAGCAGCTTGATTATCGGGACACATGAAAGTTTATCCTACGAGCAGTACTTC	CASSLIIGTHESLSYEQYF
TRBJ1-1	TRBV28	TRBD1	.	TGTGCCAGCAGTTTTTCCATAGTTTTTTTGGACAGGGGAAGGACTGAAGCTTTCTTT	CASSFSIVFLDRGRTEAFF
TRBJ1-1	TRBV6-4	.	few	TGTGCCAGCAGTGACTCGTTCGAGAGCACTGAAGCTTTCTTT	CASSDSFESTEAFF
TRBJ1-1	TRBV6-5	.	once	TGTGCCAGCAGCCCCCATTATGGGCACACTGAAGCTTTCTTT	CASSPHYGHTEAFF